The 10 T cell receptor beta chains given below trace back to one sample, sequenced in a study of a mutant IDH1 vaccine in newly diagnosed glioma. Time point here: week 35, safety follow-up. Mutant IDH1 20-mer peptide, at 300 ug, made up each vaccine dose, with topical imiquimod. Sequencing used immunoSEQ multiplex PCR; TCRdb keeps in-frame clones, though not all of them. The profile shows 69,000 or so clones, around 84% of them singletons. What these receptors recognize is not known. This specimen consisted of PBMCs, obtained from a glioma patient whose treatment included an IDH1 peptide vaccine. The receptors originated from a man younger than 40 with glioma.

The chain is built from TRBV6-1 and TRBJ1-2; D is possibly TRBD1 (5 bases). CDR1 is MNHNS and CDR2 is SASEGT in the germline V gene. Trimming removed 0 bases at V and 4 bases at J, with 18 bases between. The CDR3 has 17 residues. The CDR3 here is CASSEAVYGANLYGYTF. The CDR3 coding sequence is TGTGCCAGCAGTGAAGCGGTGTACGGGGCGAACCTCTATGGCTACACCTTC.

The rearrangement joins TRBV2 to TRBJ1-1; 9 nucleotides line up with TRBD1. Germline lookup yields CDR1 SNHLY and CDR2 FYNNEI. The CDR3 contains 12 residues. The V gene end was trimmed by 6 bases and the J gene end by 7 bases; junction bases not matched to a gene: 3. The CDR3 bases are TGTGCCAGCAGCGACAGGGGGAATGAAGCTTTCTTT. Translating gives CASSDRGNEAFF.

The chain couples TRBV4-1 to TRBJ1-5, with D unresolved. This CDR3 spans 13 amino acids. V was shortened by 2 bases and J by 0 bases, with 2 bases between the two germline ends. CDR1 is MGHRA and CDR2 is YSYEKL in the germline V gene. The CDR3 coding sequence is TGCGCCAGCAGCCAAAATAGCAATCAGCCCCAGCATTTT. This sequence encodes CASSQNSNQPQHF.

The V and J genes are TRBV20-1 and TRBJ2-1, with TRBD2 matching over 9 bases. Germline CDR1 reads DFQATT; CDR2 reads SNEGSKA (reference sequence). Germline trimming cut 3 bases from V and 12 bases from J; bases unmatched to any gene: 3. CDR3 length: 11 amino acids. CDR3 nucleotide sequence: TGCAGTGCTAGGACTAGCGGTCGGCAGTTCTTC. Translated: CSARTSGRQFF.

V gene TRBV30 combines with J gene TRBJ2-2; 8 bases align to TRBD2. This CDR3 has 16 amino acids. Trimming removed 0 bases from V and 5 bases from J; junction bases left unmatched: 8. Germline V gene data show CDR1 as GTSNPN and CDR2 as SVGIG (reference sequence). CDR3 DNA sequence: TGTGCCTGGAGTGTACCCTTAAGCGGGAGTACCGGGGAGCTGTTTTTT. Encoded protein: CAWSVPLSGSTGELFF.

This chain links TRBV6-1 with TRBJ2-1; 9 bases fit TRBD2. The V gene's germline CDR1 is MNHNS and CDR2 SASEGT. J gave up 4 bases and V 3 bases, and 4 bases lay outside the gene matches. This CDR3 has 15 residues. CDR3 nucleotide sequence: TGTGCCAGCAGTGACTCGACTAGCGGTTACAATGAGCAGTTCTTC. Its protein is CASSDSTSGYNEQFF.

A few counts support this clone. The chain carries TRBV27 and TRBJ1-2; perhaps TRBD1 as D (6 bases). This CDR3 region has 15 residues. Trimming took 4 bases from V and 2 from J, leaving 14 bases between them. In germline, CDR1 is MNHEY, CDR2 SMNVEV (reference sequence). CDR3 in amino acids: CASSSGSDRNYGYTF. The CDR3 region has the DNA TGTGCCAGCAGTTCGGGGTCGGACAGAAACTATGGCTACACCTTC.

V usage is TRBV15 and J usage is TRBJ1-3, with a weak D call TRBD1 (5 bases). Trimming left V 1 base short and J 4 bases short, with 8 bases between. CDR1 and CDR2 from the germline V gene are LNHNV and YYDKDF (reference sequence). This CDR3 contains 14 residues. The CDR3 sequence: CATSRAGGGNTIYF. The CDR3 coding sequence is TGTGCCACCAGCAGAGCGGGGGGGGGAAACACCATATATTTT.

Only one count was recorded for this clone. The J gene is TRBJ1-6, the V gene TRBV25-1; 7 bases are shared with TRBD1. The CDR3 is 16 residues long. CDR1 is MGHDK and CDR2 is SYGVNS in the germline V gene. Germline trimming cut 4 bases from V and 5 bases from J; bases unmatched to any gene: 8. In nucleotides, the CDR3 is TGTGCCAGCAGTGTCCTTTCCGGGACAGATAATTCACCCCTCCACTTT. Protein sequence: CASSVLSGTDNSPLHF. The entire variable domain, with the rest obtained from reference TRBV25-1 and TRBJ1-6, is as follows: EADIYQTPRYLVIGTGKKITLECSQTMGHDKMYWYQQDPGMELHLIHYSYGVNSTEKGDLSSESTVSRIRTEHFPLTLESARPSHTSQYLCASSVLSGTDNSPLHFGNGTRLTVT.

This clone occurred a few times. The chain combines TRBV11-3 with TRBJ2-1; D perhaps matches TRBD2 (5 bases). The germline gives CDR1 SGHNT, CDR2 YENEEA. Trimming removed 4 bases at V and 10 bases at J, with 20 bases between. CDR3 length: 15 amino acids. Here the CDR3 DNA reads TGTGCCAGCAGCTCCCGGCAAGTCGGGGAGAGGGAGCAGTTCTTC. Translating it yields CASSSRQVGEREQFF.